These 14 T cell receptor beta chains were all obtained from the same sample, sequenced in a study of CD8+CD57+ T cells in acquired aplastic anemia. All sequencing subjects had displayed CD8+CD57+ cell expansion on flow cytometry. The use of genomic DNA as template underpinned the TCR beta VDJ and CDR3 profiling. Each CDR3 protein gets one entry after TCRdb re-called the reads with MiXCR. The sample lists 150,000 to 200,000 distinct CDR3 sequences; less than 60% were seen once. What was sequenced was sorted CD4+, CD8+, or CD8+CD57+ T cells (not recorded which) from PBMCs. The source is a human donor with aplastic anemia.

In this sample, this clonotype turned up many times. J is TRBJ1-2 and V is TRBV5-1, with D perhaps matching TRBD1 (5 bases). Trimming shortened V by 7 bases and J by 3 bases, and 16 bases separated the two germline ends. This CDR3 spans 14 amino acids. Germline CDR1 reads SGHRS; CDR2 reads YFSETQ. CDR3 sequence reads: CASRPGAEDYGYTF. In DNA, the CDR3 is TGCGCCAGCCGCCCCGGGGCTGAGGACTATGGCTACACCTTC.

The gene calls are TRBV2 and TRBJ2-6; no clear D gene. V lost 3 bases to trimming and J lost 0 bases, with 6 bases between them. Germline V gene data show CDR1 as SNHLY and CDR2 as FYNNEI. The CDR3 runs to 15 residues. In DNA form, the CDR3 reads TGTGCCAGCAGTGACTGGGGCTCTGGGGCCAACGTCCTGACTTTC. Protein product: CASSDWGSGANVLTF.

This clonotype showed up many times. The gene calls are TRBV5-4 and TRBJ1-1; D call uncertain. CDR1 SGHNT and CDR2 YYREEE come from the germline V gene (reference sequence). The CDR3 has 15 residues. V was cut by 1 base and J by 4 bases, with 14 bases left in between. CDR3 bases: TGTGCCAGCAGCTTGAAGGAGGGTTTGGGCACTGAAGCTTTCTTT. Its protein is CASSLKEGLGTEAFF.

The CDR3 DNA reads TGTGCCAGTAGTATTAAACATAGCTCCTACAATGAGCAGTTCTTC. Translation gives CASSIKHSSYNEQFF. The J gene is TRBJ2-1, the V gene TRBV19, with D unclear. From germline, CDR1 is LNHDA and CDR2 SQIVND (reference sequence). The V end was cut by 3 bases, the J end by 0 bases, with 9 bases between. The CDR3 has 15 amino acids.

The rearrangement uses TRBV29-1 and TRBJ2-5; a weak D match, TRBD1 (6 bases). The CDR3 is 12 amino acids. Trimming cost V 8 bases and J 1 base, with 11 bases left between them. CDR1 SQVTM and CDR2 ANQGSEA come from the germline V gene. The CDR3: CSSRTAQETQYF. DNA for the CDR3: TGCAGCTCACGGACAGCCCAAGAGACCCAGTACTTC.

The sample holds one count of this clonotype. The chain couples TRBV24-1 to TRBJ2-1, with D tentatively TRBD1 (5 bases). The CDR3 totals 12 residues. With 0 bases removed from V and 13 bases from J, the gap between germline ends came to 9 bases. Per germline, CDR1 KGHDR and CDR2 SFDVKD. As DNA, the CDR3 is TGTGCCACCAGTGATTTGGACAGCCCTCAGTTCTTC. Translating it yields CATSDLDSPQFF.

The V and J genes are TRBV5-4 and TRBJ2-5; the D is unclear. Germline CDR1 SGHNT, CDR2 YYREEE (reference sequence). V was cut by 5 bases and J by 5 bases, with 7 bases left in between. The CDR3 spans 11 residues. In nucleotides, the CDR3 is TGTGCCAGCAGTGATCTGGAGACCCAGTACTTC. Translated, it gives CASSDLETQYF.

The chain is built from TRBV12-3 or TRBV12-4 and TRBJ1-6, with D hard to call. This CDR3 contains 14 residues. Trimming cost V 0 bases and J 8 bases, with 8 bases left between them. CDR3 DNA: TGTGCCAGCAGTTTAGCGTCAACAGATTCACCCCTCCACTTT. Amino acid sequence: CASSLASTDSPLHF.

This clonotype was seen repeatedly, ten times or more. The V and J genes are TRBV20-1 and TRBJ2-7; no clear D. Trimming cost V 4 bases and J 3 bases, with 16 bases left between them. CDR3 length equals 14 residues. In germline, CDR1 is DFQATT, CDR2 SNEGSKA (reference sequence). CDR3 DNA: TGCAGTGCTACTTCATACAGCCTGGGCTACGAGCAGTACTTC. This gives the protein CSATSYSLGYEQYF.

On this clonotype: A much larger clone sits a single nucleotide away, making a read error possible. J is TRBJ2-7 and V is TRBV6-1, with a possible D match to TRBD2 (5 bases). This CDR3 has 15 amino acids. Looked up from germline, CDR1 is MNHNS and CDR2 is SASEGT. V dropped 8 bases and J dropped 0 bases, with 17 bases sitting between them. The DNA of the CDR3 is TGTGCCAGCCGAAACGATCCGGGAACCTCCTACGAGCAGTACTTC. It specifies CASRNDPGTSYEQYF.

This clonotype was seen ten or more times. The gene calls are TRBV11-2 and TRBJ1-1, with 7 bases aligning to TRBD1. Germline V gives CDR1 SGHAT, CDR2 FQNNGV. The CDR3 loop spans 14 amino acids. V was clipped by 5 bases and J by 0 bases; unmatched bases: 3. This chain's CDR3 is CASSPGGVNTEAFF. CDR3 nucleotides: TGTGCCAGCAGCCCAGGGGGGGTGAACACTGAAGCTTTCTTT.

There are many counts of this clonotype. The CDR3 here is CASSPPPREFAKFF. Written as DNA, the CDR3 is TGTGCCAGCAGCCCACCCCCGAGGGAGTTTGCAAAGTTCTTC. The chain couples TRBV13 to TRBJ2-1; the D gene is possibly TRBD2 (5 bases). V lost 5 bases and J lost 14, with 22 bases in between. Germline CDR1 PRHDT, CDR2 FYEKMQ (reference sequence). CDR3 length: 14 residues.

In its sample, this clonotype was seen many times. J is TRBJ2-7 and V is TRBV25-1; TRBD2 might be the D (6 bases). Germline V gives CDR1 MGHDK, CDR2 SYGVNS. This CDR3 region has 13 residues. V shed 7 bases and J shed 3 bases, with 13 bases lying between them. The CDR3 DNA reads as TGTGCCAGCATGACGGCGGAGGGCTACGAGCAGTACTTC. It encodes CASMTAEGYEQYF.

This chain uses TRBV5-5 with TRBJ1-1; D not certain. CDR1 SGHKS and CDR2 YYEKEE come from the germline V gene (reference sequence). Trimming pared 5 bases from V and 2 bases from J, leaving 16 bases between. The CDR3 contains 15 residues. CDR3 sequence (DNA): TGTGCCAGCAGTCATAGGTCGGGAGCTAACACTGAAGCTTTCTTT. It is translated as CASSHRSGANTEAFF.